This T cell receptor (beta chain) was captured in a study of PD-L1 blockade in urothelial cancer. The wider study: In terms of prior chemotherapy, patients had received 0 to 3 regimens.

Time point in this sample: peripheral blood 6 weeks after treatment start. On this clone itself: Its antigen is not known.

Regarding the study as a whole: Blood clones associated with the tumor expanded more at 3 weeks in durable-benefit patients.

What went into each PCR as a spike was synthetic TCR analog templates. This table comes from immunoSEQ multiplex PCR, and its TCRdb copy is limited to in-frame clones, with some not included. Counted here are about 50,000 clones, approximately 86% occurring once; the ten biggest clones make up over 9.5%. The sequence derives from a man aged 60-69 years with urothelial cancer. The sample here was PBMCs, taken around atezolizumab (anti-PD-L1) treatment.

This CDR3 is CAWSVLDSSNQPQHF. CDR3 DNA sequence: TGTGCCTGGAGTGTACTCGACTCAAGCAATCAGCCCCAGCATTTT. The chain is built from TRBV30 and TRBJ1-5; no clear D. The V gene's germline CDR1 is GTSNPN and CDR2 SVGIG (reference sequence). V gave up 0 bases and J gave up 1 base, with 10 bases separating them. The CDR3 sequence is 15 residues long.